This TCR beta chain was captured by sequencing in a study of T-cell reconstitution after alpha-beta-depleted transplantation in children (dated by TCRdb to between 2015 and 2016). Study-level background: Using TCR repertoire profiling, the study followed T-cell immune reconstitution in a quantitative way in children after TCRalphabeta/CD19-depleted allogeneic hematopoietic cell transplantation.

Study-wide conclusions, independent of this receptor: The apparently early alphabetaT-cell count recovery about two months after transplant was reportedly dependent on only several hundred rapidly expanded clones derived from non-depleted graft cells. Over subsequent months, a decline in hyperexpanded clone frequencies was noted, and after one year, T-cell counts and TCRbeta diversity were mostly ascribed to newly produced T cells. In some patients, the high TCRbeta diversity seen at day 60 was put down to recipient T cells and intrathymic progenitors that had survived conditioning.

V lost 8 bases and J lost 6 bases; the stretch between them is 18 bases long. The germline V gene (reference sequence) supplies CDR1 MNHEY and CDR2 SMNVEV. CDR3 length: 14 amino acids, cysteine to phenylalanine. The entry retains the CDR3 DNA only, 42 bases that are in frame from base 1. Receptors were amplified or captured by PCR. Instrument on record: Illumina HiSeq 2500. TCR libraries were prepared with molecular barcoding, using unique molecular identifiers to normalize TCRbeta repertoire quantification. The public sequencing data were trimmed at Q25 with fastp and processed into clonotypes with MiXCR by TCRdb, which kept only in-frame beta chains. Every entry covers one CDR3 protein and lists the most common genes and DNA from its rows. The table for this sample lists about 47,000 distinct CDR3 sequences; around 56% of them were counted only once. Roughly two fifths of the sample is taken by the ten largest.

This clonotype is a singleton in its sample. Its recognized antigen is unknown. No per-base quality is available; no much larger clone lies one base away. One read represents weak support. Explained via the paper, the treatment or condition label denotes: allogeneic hematopoietic cell transplantation with graft depleted of TCRalphabeta T cells and CD19 B cells. The children who served as transplant recipients had been given grafts of TCRalphabeta/CD19-depleted allogeneic hematopoietic cells. The rearranged segments are TRBV27 and TRBJ2-3; D gene: possibly TRBD1, on 5 matching bases. Specimen: peripheral blood, collected before TCRalphabeta/CD19-depleted stem cell transplant. The sequence derives from a boy younger than two with SCID, due to receive a stem cell transplant. The nucleotide sequence reads TGTGCCAGCTCCAACCTAAGTTCAGGGGATACGCAGTATTTT. Translated, this is CASSNLSSGDTQYF.